What follows are 2 T cell receptor beta chains derived from one specimen sequenced in a study of monozygotic twins with inflammatory bowel disease. TCRdb reanalyzed the 5' RACE reads, giving one entry per CDR3 protein sequence and no DNA. This sample's clone table lists a few hundred thousand distinct CDR3 sequences. Sequencing input: blood. Receptors were obtained from a human donor with ulcerative colitis or Crohn's disease, or a healthy co-twin of an affected twin (not recorded which).

The rearrangement uses TRBV5-6 and TRBJ1-1; TCRdb selects TRBD1, and the lack of DNA leaves this call unchecked. CDR3 length: 14 amino acids. CDR1 and CDR2 (germline): SGHDT, YYEEEE. This CDR3 is CASAPGTALTEAFF.

This rearrangement joins TRBV6-2 or TRBV6-3 to TRBJ2-7; with no DNA, the TCRdb D assignment of TRBD1 cannot be verified. The germline CDR1 and CDR2 sequences are MNHEY and SVGEGT. This CDR3 spans 16 amino acids. CDR3 region: CASSYSRGQGPHEQYF.